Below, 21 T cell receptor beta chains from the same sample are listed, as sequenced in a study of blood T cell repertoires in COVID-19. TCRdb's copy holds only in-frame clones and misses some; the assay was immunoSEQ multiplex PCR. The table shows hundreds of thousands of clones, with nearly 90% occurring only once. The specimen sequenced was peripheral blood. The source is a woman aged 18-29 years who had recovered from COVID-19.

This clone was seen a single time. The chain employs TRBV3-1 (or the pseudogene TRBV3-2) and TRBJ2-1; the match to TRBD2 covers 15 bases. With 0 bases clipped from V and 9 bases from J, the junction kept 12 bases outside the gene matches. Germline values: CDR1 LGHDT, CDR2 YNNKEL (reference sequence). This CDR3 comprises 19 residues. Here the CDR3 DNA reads TGTGCCAGCAGCCAAGATCGAGCCGGACTAGCGGGAGGGCCGGGTGAGCAGTTCTTC. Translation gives CASSQDRAGLAGGPGEQFF.

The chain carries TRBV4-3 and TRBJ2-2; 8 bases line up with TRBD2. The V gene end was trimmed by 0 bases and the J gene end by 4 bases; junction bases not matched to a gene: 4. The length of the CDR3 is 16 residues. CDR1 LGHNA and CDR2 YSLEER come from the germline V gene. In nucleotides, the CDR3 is TGCGCCAGCAGCCAAGATAAAGCGGGAGTCACCGGGGAGCTGTTTTTT. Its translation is CASSQDKAGVTGELFF.

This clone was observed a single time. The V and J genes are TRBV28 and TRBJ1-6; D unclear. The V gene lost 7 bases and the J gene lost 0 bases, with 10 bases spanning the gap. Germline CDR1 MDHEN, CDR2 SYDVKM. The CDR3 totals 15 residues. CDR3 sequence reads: CASTTASSYNSPLHF. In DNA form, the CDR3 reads TGTGCCAGCACTACCGCGAGCTCCTATAATTCACCCCTCCACTTT.

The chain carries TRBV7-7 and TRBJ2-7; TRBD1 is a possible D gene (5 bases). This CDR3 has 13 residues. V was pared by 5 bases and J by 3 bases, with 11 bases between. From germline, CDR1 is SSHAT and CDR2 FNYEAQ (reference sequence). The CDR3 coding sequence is TGTGCCAGCAGCCAGGGCAGGAACTACGAGCAGTACTTC. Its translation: CASSQGRNYEQYF.

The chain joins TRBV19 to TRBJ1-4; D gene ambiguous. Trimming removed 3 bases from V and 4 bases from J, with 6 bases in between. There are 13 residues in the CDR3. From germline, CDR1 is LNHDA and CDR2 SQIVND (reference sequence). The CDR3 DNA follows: TGTGCCAGTAGTATGTCCCTTAATGAAAAACTGTTTTTT. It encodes CASSMSLNEKLFF.

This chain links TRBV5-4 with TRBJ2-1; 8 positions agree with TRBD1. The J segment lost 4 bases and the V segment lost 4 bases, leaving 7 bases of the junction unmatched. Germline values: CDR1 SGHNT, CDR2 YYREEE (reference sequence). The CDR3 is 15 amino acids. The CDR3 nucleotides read TGTGCCAGCAGCGGCGACAGGGGAACGTACAATGAGCAGTTCTTC. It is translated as CASSGDRGTYNEQFF.

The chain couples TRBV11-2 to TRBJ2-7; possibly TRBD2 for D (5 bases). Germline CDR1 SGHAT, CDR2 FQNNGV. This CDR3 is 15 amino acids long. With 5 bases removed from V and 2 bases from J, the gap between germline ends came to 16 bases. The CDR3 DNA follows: TGTGCCAGCAGCCCGCCGGCGAGGGCCCCCTACGAGCAGTACTTC. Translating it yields CASSPPARAPYEQYF.

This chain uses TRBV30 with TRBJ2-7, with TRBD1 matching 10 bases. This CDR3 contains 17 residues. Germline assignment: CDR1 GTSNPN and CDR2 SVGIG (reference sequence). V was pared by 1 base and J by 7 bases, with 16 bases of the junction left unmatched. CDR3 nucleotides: TGTGCCTGGAGTGCTCGACCGGGACAGGGGAGCTTGGGTGAGCAGTACTTC. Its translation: CAWSARPGQGSLGEQYF.

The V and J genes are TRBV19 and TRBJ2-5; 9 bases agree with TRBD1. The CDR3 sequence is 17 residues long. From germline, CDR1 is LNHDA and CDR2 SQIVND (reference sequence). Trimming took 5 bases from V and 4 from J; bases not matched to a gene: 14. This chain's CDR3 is CASSRDVGTGNRETQYF. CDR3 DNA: TGTGCCAGTAGTCGTGACGTCGGGACAGGGAACCGAGAGACCCAGTACTTC.

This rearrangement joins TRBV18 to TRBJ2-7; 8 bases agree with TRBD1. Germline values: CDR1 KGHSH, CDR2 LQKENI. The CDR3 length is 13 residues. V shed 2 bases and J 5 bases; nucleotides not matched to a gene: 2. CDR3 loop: CASSPDRGNEQYF. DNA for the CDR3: TGTGCCAGCTCACCAGACAGGGGCAACGAGCAGTACTTC.

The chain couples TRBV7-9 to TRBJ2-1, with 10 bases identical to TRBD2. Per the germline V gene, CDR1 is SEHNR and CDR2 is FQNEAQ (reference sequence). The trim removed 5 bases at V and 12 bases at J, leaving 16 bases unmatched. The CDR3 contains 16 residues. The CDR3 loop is CASSREPGLAILGQFF. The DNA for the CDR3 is TGTGCCAGCAGCAGGGAACCGGGACTAGCGATCCTTGGGCAGTTCTTC. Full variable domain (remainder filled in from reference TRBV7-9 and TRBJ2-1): DTGVSQNPRHKITKRGQNVTFRCDPISEHNRLYWYRQTLGQGPEFLTYFQNEAQLEKSRLLSDRFSAERPKGSFSTLEIQRTEQGDSAMYLCASSREPGLAILGQFFGPGTRLTVL.

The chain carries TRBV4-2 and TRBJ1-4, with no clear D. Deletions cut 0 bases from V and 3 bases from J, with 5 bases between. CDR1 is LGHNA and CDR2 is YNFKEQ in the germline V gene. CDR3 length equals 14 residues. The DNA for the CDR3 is TGTGCCAGCAGCCAAGATTATTCTAATGAAAAACTGTTTTTT. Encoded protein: CASSQDYSNEKLFF.

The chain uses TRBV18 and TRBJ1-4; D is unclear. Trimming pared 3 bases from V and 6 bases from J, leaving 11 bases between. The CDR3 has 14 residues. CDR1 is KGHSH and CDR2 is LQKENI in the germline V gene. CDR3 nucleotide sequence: TGTGCCAGCTCACCTGAAGAGGAAGATGAAAAACTGTTTTTT. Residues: CASSPEEEDEKLFF.

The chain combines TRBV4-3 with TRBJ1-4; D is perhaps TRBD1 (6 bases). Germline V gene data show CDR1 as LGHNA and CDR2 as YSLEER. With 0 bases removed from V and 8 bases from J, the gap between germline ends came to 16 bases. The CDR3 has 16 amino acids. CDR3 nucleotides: TGCGCCAGCAGCCAAGATCGACAGGTACACTTGGAAAAACTGTTTTTT. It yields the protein CASSQDRQVHLEKLFF.

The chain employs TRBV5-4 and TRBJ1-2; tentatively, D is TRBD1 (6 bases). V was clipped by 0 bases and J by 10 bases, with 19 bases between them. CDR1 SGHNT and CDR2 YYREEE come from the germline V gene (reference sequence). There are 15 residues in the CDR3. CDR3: CASSLGASGATYYTF. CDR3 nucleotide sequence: TGTGCCAGCAGCTTGGGGGCTTCAGGGGCTACGTACTACACCTTC.

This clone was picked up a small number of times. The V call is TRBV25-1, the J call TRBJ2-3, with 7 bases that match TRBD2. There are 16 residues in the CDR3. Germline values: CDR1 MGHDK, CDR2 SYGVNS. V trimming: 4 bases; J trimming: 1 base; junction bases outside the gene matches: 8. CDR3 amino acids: CASSVPGGEGTDTQYF. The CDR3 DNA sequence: TGTGCCAGCAGTGTACCGGGGGGTGAAGGCACAGATACGCAGTATTTT.

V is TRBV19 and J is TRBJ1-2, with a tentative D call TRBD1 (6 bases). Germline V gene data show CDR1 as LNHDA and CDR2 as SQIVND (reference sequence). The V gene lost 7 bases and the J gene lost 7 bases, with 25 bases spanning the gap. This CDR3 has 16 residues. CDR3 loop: CASTQYASPDRLGYTF. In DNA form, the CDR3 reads TGTGCCAGTACCCAATACGCGAGTCCGGACAGACTTGGCTACACCTTC.

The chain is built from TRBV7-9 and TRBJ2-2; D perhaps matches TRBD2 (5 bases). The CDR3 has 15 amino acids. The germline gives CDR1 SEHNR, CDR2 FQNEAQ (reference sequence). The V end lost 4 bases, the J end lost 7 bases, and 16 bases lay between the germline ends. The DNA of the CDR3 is TGTGCCAGCAGCTCTATTACTAGACTGATCGGGGAGCTGTTTTTT. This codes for CASSSITRLIGELFF. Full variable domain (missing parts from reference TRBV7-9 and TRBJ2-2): DTGVSQNPRHKITKRGQNVTFRCDPISEHNRLYWYRQTLGQGPEFLTYFQNEAQLEKSRLLSDRFSAERPKGSFSTLEIQRTEQGDSAMYLCASSSITRLIGELFFGEGSRLTVL.

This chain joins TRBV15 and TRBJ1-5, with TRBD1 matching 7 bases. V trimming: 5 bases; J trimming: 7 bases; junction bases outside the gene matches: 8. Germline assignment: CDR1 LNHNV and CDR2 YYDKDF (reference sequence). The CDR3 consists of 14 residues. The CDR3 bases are TGTGCCACCAGCGACGACAGGGTAGGACAGCCCCAGCATTTT. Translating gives CATSDDRVGQPQHF. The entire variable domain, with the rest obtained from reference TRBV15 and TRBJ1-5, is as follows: DAMVIQNPRYQVTQFGKPVTLSCSQTLNHNVMYWYQQKSSQAPKLLFHYYDKDFNNEADTPDNFQSRRPNTSFCFLDIRSPGLGDTAMYLCATSDDRVGQPQHFGDGTRLSIL.

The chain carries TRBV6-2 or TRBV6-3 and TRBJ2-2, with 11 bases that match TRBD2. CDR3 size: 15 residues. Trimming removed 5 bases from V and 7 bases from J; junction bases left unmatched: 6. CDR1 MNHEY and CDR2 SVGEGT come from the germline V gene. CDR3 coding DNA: TGTGCCAGCAGTATAGCGGGAGGGCTGTTCGGGGAGCTGTTTTTT. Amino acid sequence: CASSIAGGLFGELFF.

CDR3 protein: CASSFRQGANTEAFF. The CDR3 region has the DNA TGTGCCAGCAGTTTTCGACAGGGGGCGAACACTGAAGCTTTCTTT. The chain employs TRBV6-6 and TRBJ1-1, with 10 bases that match TRBD1. Trimming took 4 bases from V and 1 from J; bases not matched to a gene: 3. CDR1 is MNHNY, CDR2 SVGAGI, per germline (reference sequence). This CDR3 is 15 amino acids long.